This TCR beta chain was found in a study of OX40 agonist ivuxolimab in advanced cancers. The J segment lost 9 bases and the V segment lost 10 bases, leaving 9 bases of the junction unmatched. CDR1 is SGHTA, CDR2 FQGTGA, per germline. The CDR3 is 13 amino acids. TCRdb's copy holds only in-frame clones and misses some; the assay was immunoSEQ multiplex PCR. The sample shows some 76,000 clones, 84% of them seen only once. The genes are TRBV7-3 and TRBJ2-1; 10 nucleotides agree with TRBD2. The clonotype originates from an adult with an advanced solid tumor such as melanoma, head and neck, liver or kidney cancer. The sequenced sample was CD4+ or CD8+ T cells sorted from blood, obtained in a trial of the OX40 agonist ivuxolimab. CDR3 residues: CATSPSGSLEQFF. Here the CDR3 DNA reads TGTGCCACGTCCCCTAGCGGGAGTCTTGAGCAGTTCTTC.